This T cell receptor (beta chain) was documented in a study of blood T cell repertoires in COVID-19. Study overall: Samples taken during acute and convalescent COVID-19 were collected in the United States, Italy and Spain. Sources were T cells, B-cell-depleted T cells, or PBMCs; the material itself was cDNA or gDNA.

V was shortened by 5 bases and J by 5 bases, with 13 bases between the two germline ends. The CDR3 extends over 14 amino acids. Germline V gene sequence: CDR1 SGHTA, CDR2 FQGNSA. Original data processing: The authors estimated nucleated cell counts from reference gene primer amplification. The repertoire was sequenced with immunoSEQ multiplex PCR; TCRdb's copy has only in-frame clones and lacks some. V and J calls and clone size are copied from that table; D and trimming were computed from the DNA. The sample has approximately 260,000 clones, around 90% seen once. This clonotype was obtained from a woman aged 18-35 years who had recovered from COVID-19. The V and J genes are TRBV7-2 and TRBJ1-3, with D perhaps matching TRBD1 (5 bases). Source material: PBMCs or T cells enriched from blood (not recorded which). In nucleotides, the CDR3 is TGTGCCAGCAGCCCCCCCCCAGGGCGAAACACCATATATTTT. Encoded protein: CASSPPPGRNTIYF.